Presented here are 23 T cell receptor beta chains from one specimen sequenced in a study of beta chain features in type 1 diabetes (dated by TCRdb to between 2018 and 2020). The library was made by the immunoSEQ multiplex PCR assay. The High Capacity cDNA Reverse Transcription Kit was used to reverse transcribe all of the isolated RNA, meaning that expressed TCRB transcripts were what got sequenced. TCRdb stores this immuneACCESS table with in-frame sequences only. Part of the clones is absent; in the studies checked, under half of the shortfall reflects unresolved V genes, and no reason is known for the rest. The sample contains some 250,000 clones, about 25% of them found a single time. The biggest ten clones account for 3% to 4% of the sample. The sequencing input was central memory CD4+ T cells from blood. The receptors were gathered from a man aged 25-45 years in good health.

The J gene is TRBJ1-1, the V gene TRBV5-6; no reliable D call. V was cut by 0 bases and J by 2 bases, with 11 bases left in between. This CDR3 has 15 amino acids. Germline CDR1 SGHDT, CDR2 YYEEEE. CDR3 coding DNA: TGTGCCAGCAGCTTGGACCGGGCCCCAAACACTGAAGCTTTCTTT. It codes for CASSLDRAPNTEAFF. Variable domain in full (rest from reference TRBV5-6 and TRBJ1-1): DAGVTQSPTHLIKTRGQQVTLRCSPKSGHDTVSWYQQALGQGPQFIFQYYEEEERQRGNFPDRFSGHQFPNYSSELNVNALLLGDSALYLCASSLDRAPNTEAFFGQGTRLTVV.

This clone was seen only a few times. This chain joins TRBV10-3 and TRBJ2-7; 7 bases line up with TRBD1. CDR1 ENHRY and CDR2 SYGVKD come from the germline V gene. This CDR3 is 14 amino acids long. With 6 bases clipped from V and 0 bases from J, the junction kept 5 bases outside the gene matches. The CDR3 spells CAISGTESSYEQYF. In DNA form, the CDR3 reads TGTGCCATCAGCGGGACAGAAAGCTCCTACGAGCAGTACTTC.

DNA of the CDR3: TGTGCCAGTAGTATAGATGGGGACAGGGCGAACACTGAAGCTTTCTTT. Translation gives CASSIDGDRANTEAFF. The chain carries TRBV19 and TRBJ1-1, with 9 bases identical to TRBD1. From germline, CDR1 is LNHDA and CDR2 SQIVND (reference sequence). The CDR3 is made up of 16 amino acids. V was pared by 0 bases and J by 1 base, with 3 bases of the junction left unmatched.

This clone was counted only a few times. The chain employs TRBV28 and TRBJ2-7, with 7 bases that match TRBD2. The CDR3 covers 13 residues. CDR1 is MDHEN and CDR2 is SYDVKM in the germline V gene. V was pared by 4 bases and J by 9 bases, with 9 bases of the junction left unmatched. This chain's CDR3 is CASSSLAVRAQYF. Written as DNA, the CDR3 is TGTGCCAGCAGTTCGCTAGCGGTCCGCGCGCAGTACTTC.

The rearrangement links TRBV4-3 to TRBJ2-1; 8 positions match TRBD1. V lost 3 bases to trimming and J lost 10 bases; unmatched junction nucleotides: 11. The CDR3 is 15 amino acids. The germline gives CDR1 LGHNA, CDR2 YSLEER. CDR3 nucleotides: TGCGCCAGCAGCCAGCAGGGGGCATCTGCCAAAGAGCAGTTCTTC. Translated: CASSQQGASAKEQFF.

This clone came up a few times. The V and J genes are TRBV6-5 and TRBJ2-5; the D is unclear. This CDR3 region has 13 residues. Trimming took off 2 bases at V and 9 bases at J, with 13 bases between the two ends. CDR1 is MNHEY and CDR2 is SVGAGI in the germline V gene. CDR3 nucleotides: TGTGCCAGCAGTTACGGGCAGTTTGGAGCCCAGTACTTC. Protein: CASSYGQFGAQYF.

J is TRBJ2-5 and V is TRBV7-2; no clear D. Germline CDR1 and CDR2: SGHTA and FQGNSA. Trimming left V 2 bases short and J 2 bases short, with 3 bases between. This CDR3 is built from 12 residues. DNA for the CDR3: TGTGCCAGCAGCTTACTTCAAGAGACCCAGTACTTC. The encoded protein is CASSLLQETQYF.

V is TRBV7-9 and J is TRBJ2-1; D not certain. Trimming shortened V by 5 bases and J by 3 bases, and 5 bases separated the two germline ends. CDR3 length: 12 residues. Germline CDR1 SEHNR, CDR2 FQNEAQ (reference sequence). The chain's CDR3 is CASSTNYNEQFF. The DNA of the CDR3 is TGTGCCAGCAGCACCAACTACAATGAGCAGTTCTTC.

V usage is TRBV7-6 and J usage is TRBJ2-6; unclear D gene. V was trimmed by 1 base and J by 2 bases, leaving 9 bases between them. The germline V gene has CDR1 SGHVS and CDR2 FNYEAQ. The CDR3 is 16 residues long. The CDR3 bases are TGTGCCAGCAGCTTAGTTGGGTCAGCTGGGGCCAACGTCCTGACTTTC. Its protein product is CASSLVGSAGANVLTF.

This clone was observed a few times. This chain connects TRBV25-1 to TRBJ2-1; the D gene could be TRBD1 or TRBD2 (5 bases each). V was shortened by 3 bases and J by 5 bases, with 14 bases between the two germline ends. The V gene's germline CDR1 is MGHDK and CDR2 SYGVNS. The CDR3 loop spans 15 amino acids. The CDR3 reads CASSDWGNWDNEQFF. In nucleotides, the CDR3 is TGTGCCAGCAGTGATTGGGGGAATTGGGACAATGAGCAGTTCTTC.

J is TRBJ2-3 and V is TRBV13; TRBD1 agrees at 7 bases. Germline assignment: CDR1 PRHDT and CDR2 FYEKMQ (reference sequence). This CDR3 has 15 residues. V was clipped by 5 bases and J by 5 bases; unmatched bases: 10. The CDR3 DNA follows: TGTGCCAGCAGCCCCGCCGGGACAGCCCTAGATACGCAGTATTTT. Amino acid sequence: CASSPAGTALDTQYF. Drawing the rest from reference TRBV13 and TRBJ2-3, the complete variable domain is AAGVIQSPRHLIKEKRETATLKCYPIPRHDTVYWYQQGPGQDPQFLISFYEKMQSDKGSIPDRFSAQQFSDYHSELNMSSLELGDSALYFCASSPAGTALDTQYFGPGTRLTVL.

This clone turned up a few times. The chain combines TRBV14 with TRBJ2-2, with 7 bases matching TRBD1. The CDR3 runs to 16 residues. J gave up 0 bases and V 4 bases, and 5 bases lay outside the gene matches. Germline assignment: CDR1 SGHDN and CDR2 FVKESK. As DNA, the CDR3 is TGTGCCAGCAGCCTACTAGGGACAGCGAACACCGGGGAGCTGTTTTTT. Amino acids: CASSLLGTANTGELFF.

A few counts support this clone. This sequence joins TRBV6-5 and TRBJ2-5; 7 bases match TRBD2. V gave up 7 bases and J gave up 4 bases; unmatched junction bases: 9. Germline V gives CDR1 MNHEY, CDR2 SVGAGI. CDR3 size: 14 residues. The CDR3 nucleotides are TGTGCCAGCAAAGGCTTCGGGGGGATAGAGACCCAGTACTTC. It specifies CASKGFGGIETQYF.

This clone has only a few counts. This sequence joins TRBV30 and TRBJ2-7; D uncertain. Germline V CDR1 and CDR2: GTSNPN, SVGIG (reference sequence). The CDR3 is made up of 12 amino acids. The germline V and J ends were trimmed by 5 bases and 8 bases, with 16 bases remaining between them. The CDR3 coding sequence is TGTGCCTGGGCACCGGGCGACCACAAGCAGTACTTC. Encoded protein: CAWAPGDHKQYF.

Points on this clone: Other DNA sequences from this sample encode an identical CDR3 as well. This chain connects TRBV29-1 to TRBJ1-1; 8 bases line up with TRBD1. Germline CDR1 and CDR2: SQVTM and ANQGSEA. CDR3 size: 13 residues. The V gene end was trimmed by 5 bases and the J gene end by 0 bases; junction bases not matched to a gene: 2. The CDR3 region has the DNA TGCAGCGTTCGACAGGGGCTGAACACTGAAGCTTTCTTT. It codes for CSVRQGLNTEAFF.

Only a few counts were recorded for this clone. The J gene is TRBJ2-7, the V gene TRBV29-1, with 9 bases aligning to TRBD1. V gave up 7 bases and J gave up 3 bases; unmatched junction bases: 10. The CDR3 loop spans 14 amino acids. CDR1 is SQVTM, CDR2 ANQGSEA, per germline. The CDR3 reads CSGGTGQGSYEQYF. The CDR3, as DNA: TGCAGCGGGGGTACAGGACAGGGGAGCTACGAGCAGTACTTC.

The chain combines TRBV29-1 with TRBJ2-2; D is undetermined. The germline V and J ends were trimmed by 5 bases and 6 bases, with 13 bases remaining between them. Germline loops: CDR1 SQVTM, CDR2 ANQGSEA. The CDR3 has 13 residues. CDR3 loop: CSVSGRGAGELFF. The CDR3, as DNA: TGCAGCGTTTCAGGTCGTGGCGCCGGGGAGCTGTTTTTT.

As concerns this clone: This CDR3 is also generated by other DNA sequences in the sample. V and J are TRBV29-1 and TRBJ1-1, with 7 bases lining up with TRBD1. The ends lost 6 bases at V and 2 bases at J; junction bases unmatched: 3. CDR3 size: 12 residues. Germline V gene data show CDR1 as SQVTM and CDR2 as ANQGSEA. The CDR3 nucleotides read TGCAGCGTGTTAGGGGGCAACACTGAAGCTTTCTTT. The encoded protein is CSVLGGNTEAFF. Supplemented by reference TRBV29-1 and TRBJ1-1, the full variable domain reads SAVISQKPSRDICQRGTSLTIQCQVDSQVTMMFWYRQQPGQSLTLIATANQGSEATYESGFVIDKFPISRPNLTFSTLTVSNMSPEDSSIYLCSVLGGNTEAFFGQGTRLTVV.

The table lists this clone with a few counts. This sequence joins TRBV5-4 and TRBJ2-7; D possibly corresponds to TRBD2 (5 bases). From germline, CDR1 is SGHNT and CDR2 YYREEE (reference sequence). The V end lost 1 base, the J end lost 7 bases, and 12 bases lay between the germline ends. The CDR3 runs to 13 residues. The CDR3: CASSLKGAREQYF. The CDR3 DNA reads as TGTGCCAGCAGCTTGAAGGGAGCTAGAGAGCAGTACTTC.

The chain recombines TRBV5-1 with TRBJ2-5; D is perhaps TRBD2 (6 bases). Trimming took 4 bases from V and 5 from J, leaving 18 bases between them. Germline V lookup: CDR1 SGHRS, CDR2 YFSETQ. The CDR3 runs to 15 residues. CDR3 protein: CASSVTSNSWETQYF. The CDR3 nucleotides are TGCGCCAGCAGCGTGACTAGTAATTCCTGGGAGACCCAGTACTTC.

This clone was found once. The sample holds other DNA sequences that translate to the same CDR3. The V gene is TRBV28, the J gene TRBJ2-5; D might be TRBD1 (5 bases). Between the trimmed V and J ends, which lost 4 bases and 2 bases, there was a span of 5 bases. Germline lookup yields CDR1 MDHEN and CDR2 SYDVKM. The CDR3 extends over 12 amino acids. Here the CDR3 DNA reads TGTGCCAGCAGTTCAGGGCAAGAGACCCAGTACTTC. Its protein product is CASSSGQETQYF.

This sequence joins TRBV14 and TRBJ1-2; D is perhaps TRBD1 (5 bases). Per the germline V gene, CDR1 is SGHDN and CDR2 is FVKESK. The CDR3 extends over 12 amino acids. Trimming cost V 6 bases and J 5 bases, with 10 bases left between them. This CDR3 is CASSPGSYGYTF. The CDR3 bases are TGTGCCAGCAGTCCAGGGTCGTATGGCTACACCTTC.

The chain employs TRBV2 and TRBJ2-1, with TRBD2 as a possible D gene (6 bases). Germline V gives CDR1 SNHLY, CDR2 FYNNEI. V lost 6 bases to trimming and J lost 4 bases, with 13 bases between them. The CDR3 consists of 14 residues. The chain's CDR3 is CASSERDFYNEQFF. The CDR3 DNA sequence: TGTGCCAGCAGCGAAAGGGACTTTTACAATGAGCAGTTCTTC.